This T cell receptor (beta chain) appears in the sequencing data of a study of shared T cell receptors in the human thymus. TCRdb's table, derived via immunoSEQ multiplex PCR, lists solely in-frame clones and lacks some. The sample holds some 640,000 clones, 80% to 90% seen once. The V gene's germline CDR1 is LGHNA and CDR2 YSLEER. The CDR3 sequence is 17 residues long. V shed 4 bases, J shed 2 bases, and the junction held 11 bases outside the gene matches. The sample also formed part of further work on human thymus T cells. That work adds: The study used thymus tissue resected during corrective heart surgery. Thymic and blood repertoires seemed to show skewed V and J gene use.

The receptor was derived from a boy less than two years old with a congenital heart defect. V gene TRBV4-3 combines with J gene TRBJ2-5; 9 bases align to TRBD2. Sequencing was carried out using thymocytes. CDR3 protein: CASSPKKASGEQETQYF. Written as DNA, the CDR3 is TGCGCCAGCAGCCCCAAGAAGGCTAGCGGGGAGCAAGAGACCCAGTACTTC.